A single sample gave rise to the 18 T cell receptor beta chains below, sequenced in a study of T cell repertoires in cytomegalovirus infection. MiXCR, applied by TCRdb to the reads, yields one record per CDR3 protein. The sample lists just over 300,000 distinct CDR3 sequences; 17% were seen once. Sequencing was performed on PBMCs. The receptors derive from a human donor in good health (CMV status not recorded). Some clones in this sample may be carry-over from other donors' samples.

This clonotype has ten or more counts. This chain joins TRBV11-2 and TRBJ2-7; TRBD1 agrees at 8 bases. Germline CDR1 reads SGHAT; CDR2 reads FQNNGV. The CDR3 consists of 15 residues. The J segment lost 1 base and the V segment lost 3 bases, leaving 5 bases of the junction unmatched. CDR3 residues: CASSFGQGGSYEQYF. The CDR3 nucleotides read TGTGCCAGCAGCTTTGGACAGGGAGGATCCTACGAGCAGTACTTC.

This clonotype was counted a few times. The chain carries TRBV7-9 and TRBJ2-1; 8 nucleotides agree with TRBD2. V trimming: 5 bases; J trimming: 7 bases; junction bases outside the gene matches: 4. Germline V gene sequence: CDR1 SEHNR, CDR2 FQNEAQ (reference sequence). The length of the CDR3 is 13 residues. CDR3 bases: TGTGCCAGCAGCCACGCGGGGGGAAATGAGCAGTTCTTC. This gives the protein CASSHAGGNEQFF. Full variable domain (missing parts from reference TRBV7-9 and TRBJ2-1): DTGVSQNPRHKITKRGQNVTFRCDPISEHNRLYWYRQTLGQGPEFLTYFQNEAQLEKSRLLSDRFSAERPKGSFSTLEIQRTEQGDSAMYLCASSHAGGNEQFFGPGTRLTVL.

The V call is TRBV5-1, the J call TRBJ1-1; TRBD1 is a possible D gene (6 bases). Germline assignment: CDR1 SGHRS and CDR2 YFSETQ. Trimming took 2 bases from V and 8 from J, leaving 31 bases between them. The CDR3 covers 19 residues. CDR3 sequence reads: CASSLDPTGTPGNTGEAFF. The DNA of the CDR3 is TGCGCCAGCAGCTTAGATCCGACAGGAACCCCTGGCAATACGGGGGAAGCTTTCTTT.

The rearrangement uses TRBV28 and TRBJ2-7; a weak D match, TRBD2 (6 bases). Germline V gene data show CDR1 as MDHEN and CDR2 as SYDVKM. The CDR3 length is 14 residues. With 3 bases removed from V and 5 bases from J, the gap between germline ends came to 14 bases. The CDR3 DNA follows: TGTGCCAGCAGTTTCAAGGGACTGCTGGACGAGCAGTACTTC. The encoded protein is CASSFKGLLDEQYF.

CDR3 in amino acids: CATSRDYGQGIYGYTF. CDR3 coding DNA: TGTGCCACCAGCAGAGATTACGGACAGGGGATCTATGGCTACACCTTC. The V gene is TRBV15, the J gene TRBJ1-2; 9 bases are a match to TRBD1. Germline V CDR1 and CDR2: LNHNV, YYDKDF (reference sequence). Unmatched junction bases numbered 6, after V lost 0 bases and J lost 4 bases. The CDR3 sequence is 16 residues long.

This clonotype was picked up many times. This chain joins TRBV6-1 and TRBJ2-3; TRBD2 matches 8 bases. V lost 5 bases to trimming and J lost 1 base; unmatched junction nucleotides: 2. Germline V gene lookup returns CDR1 MNHNS and CDR2 SASEGT. The length of the CDR3 is 14 residues. The CDR3 spells CASSRGGRTDTQYF. The CDR3 DNA follows: TGTGCCAGCAGTCGGGGGGGACGCACAGATACGCAGTATTTT.

This clonotype was picked up one time. No conserved phenylalanine or tryptophan ends this CDR3, so it is likely a read error. The V gene is TRBV20-1, the J gene TRBJ1-2; unclear D gene. The CDR3 spans 16 residues. Germline V gene lookup returns CDR1 DFQATT and CDR2 SNEGSKA (reference sequence). V lost 1 base and J 4 bases, leaving 19 bases between the germline ends. The CDR3 loop is CSARGPLVGPSYGYTL. The CDR3 region has the DNA TGCAGTGCTAGAGGTCCCCTGGTGGGCCCCTCCTATGGCTACACCTTA.

This clonotype showed up many times. This chain joins TRBV7-3 and TRBJ2-5; D uncertain. Germline loops: CDR1 SGHTA, CDR2 FQGTGA. The V and J ends lost 5 bases and 7 bases respectively, with 14 bases between them. This CDR3 is built from 13 residues. CDR3 sequence (DNA): TGTGCCAGCAGCCAGGCGGCGATGGGGACCCAGTACTTC. The encoded protein is CASSQAAMGTQYF.

This clonotype appeared many times. V and J are TRBV7-2 and TRBJ2-5; D is undetermined. Per germline, CDR1 SGHTA and CDR2 FQGNSA. V was pared by 7 bases and J by 3 bases, with 15 bases between. The CDR3 spans 14 residues. CDR3 nucleotides: TGTGCCAGCATCCCAAGCCGGGCAGAAGAGACCCAGTACTTC. It yields the protein CASIPSRAEETQYF.

The V and J genes are TRBV2 and TRBJ2-1; no clear D gene. This CDR3 region has 12 residues. V lost 6 bases to trimming and J lost 6 bases, with 9 bases between them. Looked up from germline, CDR1 is SNHLY and CDR2 is FYNNEI. The CDR3: CASRDLSNEQFF. DNA for the CDR3: TGTGCCAGCAGAGATCTTAGCAATGAGCAGTTCTTC.

The chain is built from TRBV5-1 and TRBJ2-4; D perhaps matches TRBD1 (6 bases). The CDR3 contains 14 residues. V dropped 3 bases and J dropped 10 bases, with 17 bases sitting between them. Per germline, CDR1 SGHRS and CDR2 YFSETQ. This CDR3 is CASSSTTGGRIQYF. CDR3 DNA: TGCGCCAGCAGCTCTACGACAGGAGGTAGAATTCAGTACTTC. Full variable domain (outside the CDR3, taken from reference TRBV5-1 and TRBJ2-4): KAGVTQTPRYLIKTRGQQVTLSCSPISGHRSVSWYQQTPGQGLQFLFEYFSETQRNKGNFPGRFSGRQFSNSRSEMNVSTLELGDSALYLCASSSTTGGRIQYFGAGTRLSVL.

The chain couples TRBV19 to TRBJ2-7; D may be TRBD1 or TRBD2 (5 bases each). V was cut by 5 bases and J by 5 bases, with 7 bases left in between. The CDR3 length is 11 residues. The V gene's germline CDR1 is LNHDA and CDR2 SQIVND (reference sequence). The CDR3 DNA reads TGTGCCAGTAGTCGGGGCCACGAGCAGTACTTC. Its protein is CASSRGHEQYF.

This clonotype was found a few times. This chain joins TRBV14 and TRBJ2-1, with 10 bases identical to TRBD2. Germline-derived CDR1 and CDR2 are SGHDN and FVKESK. V shed 2 bases, J shed 9 bases, and the junction held 7 bases outside the gene matches. The length of the CDR3 is 15 residues. In nucleotides, the CDR3 is TGTGCCAGCAGCCAATTGAGCGGGGGGGCCGGTGAGCAGTTCTTC. It specifies CASSQLSGGAGEQFF.

This clonotype was found many times. The V call is TRBV7-2, the J call TRBJ2-3; no clear D gene. This CDR3 region has 14 residues. V lost 1 base and J 3 bases, leaving 8 bases between the germline ends. Germline values: CDR1 SGHTA, CDR2 FQGNSA. The CDR3 loop reads CASSLGERTDTQYF. DNA for the CDR3: TGTGCCAGCAGCTTAGGAGAGCGAACAGATACGCAGTATTTT.

The chain has TRBV4-1 and TRBJ2-5; D call uncertain. Germline V gene data show CDR1 as MGHRA and CDR2 as YSYEKL. This CDR3 has 13 amino acids. V was clipped by 1 base and J by 5 bases, with 8 bases between them. This CDR3 reads CASSQGRWETQYF. Here the CDR3 DNA reads TGCGCCAGCAGCCAAGGACGATGGGAGACCCAGTACTTC.

This clonotype has a handful of counts. The V gene is TRBV25-1, the J gene TRBJ1-4; D perhaps matches TRBD1 (6 bases). The CDR3 contains 15 residues. CDR1 is MGHDK, CDR2 SYGVNS, per germline. V lost 2 bases, J lost 3 bases, and 10 bases lay in between. The CDR3 DNA follows: TGTGCCAGCAGTGAACACGGGGGCGCTAATGAAAAACTGTTTTTT. Protein sequence: CASSEHGGANEKLFF.

The gene calls are TRBV6-2 or TRBV6-3 and TRBJ2-6; possible D gene TRBD2, 6 bases. V was cut by 6 bases and J by 1 base, with 22 bases left in between. Germline V gene lookup returns CDR1 MNHEY and CDR2 SVGEGT. The CDR3 length is 19 residues. CDR3 protein: CASSTSLRDEGSGANVLTF. Written as DNA, the CDR3 is TGTGCCAGCAGCACATCCCTGCGGGACGAGGGGTCTGGGGCCAACGTCCTGACTTTC.

This clonotype has ten or more counts. V and J are TRBV7-2 and TRBJ1-2; 11 nucleotides agree with TRBD1. Losses at the gene ends were 7 bases for V and 8 bases for J; bases not matched to a gene: 9. Germline CDR1 reads SGHTA; CDR2 reads FQGNSA. CDR3 length: 14 amino acids. CDR3: CASTDGQGARGYTF. The CDR3 DNA sequence: TGTGCCAGCACGGACGGACAGGGGGCGCGAGGCTACACCTTC. The variable domain in full, completed from reference TRBV7-2 and TRBJ1-2, reads GAGVSQSPSNKVTEKGKDVELRCDPISGHTALYWYRQSLGQGLEFLIYFQGNSAPDKSGLPSDRFSAERTGGSVSTLTIQRTQQEDSAVYLCASTDGQGARGYTFGSGTRLTVV.